The 22 T cell receptor beta chains listed next were all sequenced from one sample in a study of technical replicates of blood from a few donors. TCRdb's table, derived via immunoSEQ multiplex PCR, lists solely in-frame clones and lacks some. The sample holds under 95,000 clones, 98% seen once. The source material was T cells isolated from PBMCs. Every receptor here comes from a human donor in good health.

This clone showed up just once. The V and J genes are TRBV7-5 and TRBJ2-1; the table's D call, TRBD1, was not checked against the DNA. TRBV7-5 is listed as a pseudogene. This CDR3 is 17 amino acids long. CDR3 nucleotides: TGTGTCAGAAGCCCTCACGGCGGCAGGGCGAAAGGAAATGAGCAGTTCTTC. It codes for CVRSPHGGRAKGNEQFF.

The chain combines TRBV28 with TRBJ1-2; perhaps TRBD1 as D (5 bases). V gave up 6 bases and J gave up 6 bases, with 23 bases separating them. CDR1 is MDHEN and CDR2 is SYDVKM in the germline V gene. There are 16 residues in the CDR3. The CDR3 loop is CASRKYPGGVGNGYTF. CDR3 nucleotides: TGTGCCAGCAGGAAATACCCGGGGGGGGTAGGGAATGGCTACACCTTC.

The chain recombines TRBV28 with TRBJ1-2; tentatively, D is TRBD1 (6 bases). Trimming cost V 8 bases and J 4 bases, with 14 bases left between them. Germline V gene lookup returns CDR1 MDHEN and CDR2 SYDVKM. CDR3 length: 13 amino acids. The CDR3 spells CASLGGRAYGYTF. The CDR3 DNA reads as TGTGCCAGCCTAGGGGGTCGGGCCTATGGCTACACCTTC.

In its sample, this clone was seen once. V usage is TRBV29-1 and J usage is TRBJ1-3; D is unresolved. V lost 3 bases, J lost 4 bases, and 13 bases lay in between. CDR3 size: 14 residues. Germline CDR1 reads SQVTM; CDR2 reads ANQGSEA. The CDR3 bases are TGCAGCGTTGATCCATACCCTAGAGGAAACACCATATATTTT. Translation: CSVDPYPRGNTIYF. Full variable domain (remainder filled in from reference TRBV29-1 and TRBJ1-3): SAVISQKPSRDICQRGTSLTIQCQVDSQVTMMFWYRQQPGQSLTLIATANQGSEATYESGFVIDKFPISRPNLTFSTLTVSNMSPEDSSIYLCSVDPYPRGNTIYFGEGSWLTVV.

The V call is TRBV25-1, the J call TRBJ2-5, with 7 bases matching TRBD2. Looked up from germline, CDR1 is MGHDK and CDR2 is SYGVNS. The length of the CDR3 is 17 residues. J lost 3 bases, V lost 3 bases, and 13 bases had no gene match. As DNA, the CDR3 is TGTGCCAGCAGTGAGCTTAGGAGCGGGGACGCAAAAGAGACCCAGTACTTC. Translation: CASSELRSGDAKETQYF.

V and J are TRBV10-1 and TRBJ2-1; 10 nucleotides match TRBD1. The CDR3 length is 13 residues. V lost 5 bases, J lost 10 bases, and 5 bases stayed unmatched. Germline assignment: CDR1 WNHNN and CDR2 SYGVQD (reference sequence). CDR3 DNA sequence: TGCGCCAGCAGTCGACAGGGGGCGAGGGAGCAGTTCTTC. Encoded protein: CASSRQGAREQFF.

The rearrangement joins TRBV2 to TRBJ1-5; 7 positions agree with TRBD1. Germline values: CDR1 SNHLY, CDR2 FYNNEI. The CDR3 consists of 15 residues. V gave up 2 bases and J gave up 3 bases; unmatched junction bases: 4. CDR3 loop: CASSERGQYNQPQHF. The CDR3 DNA sequence: TGTGCCAGCAGTGAAAGGGGACAGTACAATCAGCCCCAGCATTTT.

The V gene is TRBV7-8, the J gene TRBJ1-2, with 11 bases fitting TRBD1. This CDR3 has 16 residues. V was pared by 5 bases and J by 5 bases, with 10 bases of the junction left unmatched. Germline CDR1 reads SGHVS; CDR2 reads FQNEAQ. The CDR3 loop reads CASSPGQGATLYGYTF. The CDR3 region has the DNA TGTGCCAGCAGCCCCGGACAGGGGGCTACCCTTTATGGCTACACCTTC. Complete variable domain (other parts from reference TRBV7-8 and TRBJ1-2): GAGVSQSPRYKVAKRGQDVALRCDPISGHVSLFWYQQALGQGPEFLTYFQNEAQLDKSGLPSDRFFAERPEGSVSTLKIQRTQQEDSAVYLCASSPGQGATLYGYTFGSGTRLTVV.

CDR3 nucleotide sequence: TGCGCCAGCAGCCCATCATTACTAGCGGGGGGTCCACCGGGGTACAATGAGCAGTTCTTC. The encoded protein is CASSPSLLAGGPPGYNEQFF. The rearrangement links TRBV4-1 to TRBJ2-1; 12 positions match TRBD2. Trimming took 4 bases from V and 4 from J; bases not matched to a gene: 17. Germline loops: CDR1 MGHRA, CDR2 YSYEKL. There are 20 residues in the CDR3.

The rearrangement uses TRBV29-1 and TRBJ2-5, with D possibly TRBD1 on 6 matching bases. Germline V gene data show CDR1 as SQVTM and CDR2 as ANQGSEA. The CDR3 runs to 12 residues. V lost 4 bases and J lost 5, with 11 bases in between. As DNA, the CDR3 is TGCAGCGTTGCAACTCAGGGGGAGACCCAGTACTTC. This gives the protein CSVATQGETQYF.

V usage is TRBV7-6 and J usage is TRBJ1-1, with D possibly being TRBD1 (5 bases). In germline, CDR1 is SGHVS, CDR2 FNYEAQ. The ends were cut back, 5 bases at V and 6 bases at J, with 7 bases in the middle. This CDR3 is 11 amino acids long. The DNA of the CDR3 is TGTGCCAGCAGCCCGGGGGCTGAAGCTTTCTTT. This sequence encodes CASSPGAEAFF.

The rearrangement joins TRBV7-9 to TRBJ1-3, with D tentatively TRBD1 (5 bases). The CDR3 is 15 residues long. The germline V gene encodes CDR1 SEHNR and CDR2 FQNEAQ (reference sequence). V was cut by 5 bases and J by 4 bases, with 15 bases left in between. The CDR3 DNA reads TGTGCCAGCAGCCACTATGGGGCAGTCGGAAACACCATATATTTT. Translating gives CASSHYGAVGNTIYF.

This sequence joins TRBV9 and TRBJ2-1; 9 positions match TRBD2. Per the germline V gene, CDR1 is SGDLS and CDR2 is YYNGEE. This CDR3 is built from 21 residues. The J segment lost 0 bases and the V segment lost 3 bases, leaving 19 bases of the junction unmatched. The CDR3 loop is CASSARLSGTSFSSSYNEQFF. CDR3 nucleotides: TGTGCCAGCAGCGCGAGACTCTCCGGGACTAGCTTTTCGAGCTCCTACAATGAGCAGTTCTTC.

The chain couples TRBV27 to TRBJ2-5, with 8 bases aligning to TRBD2. Per germline, CDR1 MNHEY and CDR2 SMNVEV (reference sequence). Unmatched junction bases numbered 9, after V lost 3 bases and J lost 3 bases. The CDR3 runs 16 residues. Written as DNA, the CDR3 is TGTGCCAGCAGTTTTGCTTTGAGCGGGAGTAAAGAGACCCAGTACTTC. Translated, it gives CASSFALSGSKETQYF.

The chain recombines TRBV28 with TRBJ2-7; 10 positions match TRBD2. With 5 bases clipped from V and 2 bases from J, the junction kept 15 bases outside the gene matches. The CDR3 has 18 residues. Germline V gene data show CDR1 as MDHEN and CDR2 as SYDVKM. The CDR3 DNA reads as TGTGCCAGCAGTCTCAGGGCGCTAGCGGGAGTGGGGGCCTACGAGCAGTACTTC. It translates to CASSLRALAGVGAYEQYF.

The gene calls are TRBV11-2 and TRBJ1-2, with 7 positions matching TRBD1. CDR1 and CDR2 from the germline V gene are SGHAT and FQNNGV. The J segment lost 2 bases and the V segment lost 5 bases, leaving 8 bases of the junction unmatched. The CDR3 has 15 amino acids. CDR3 amino acids: CASSGRDSYNYGYTF. The CDR3 region has the DNA TGTGCCAGCAGCGGAAGGGACAGTTACAACTATGGCTACACCTTC.

This chain joins TRBV28 and TRBJ1-2, with 7 bases fitting TRBD1. With 4 bases clipped from V and 8 bases from J, the junction kept 10 bases outside the gene matches. The CDR3 loop spans 14 amino acids. In germline, CDR1 is MDHEN, CDR2 SYDVKM. CDR3 amino acids: CASSSYDREEGYTF. In nucleotides, the CDR3 is TGTGCCAGCAGTTCCTATGACAGGGAGGAAGGCTACACCTTC.

The rearrangement uses TRBV6-6 and TRBJ2-5; D is unresolved. The CDR3 consists of 15 residues. Germline assignment: CDR1 MNHNY and CDR2 SVGAGI (reference sequence). Trimming left V 0 bases short and J 0 bases short, with 8 bases between. The CDR3 is CASSYSFTDQETQYF. CDR3 coding DNA: TGTGCCAGCAGTTACTCGTTTACGGACCAAGAGACCCAGTACTTC.

V usage is TRBV12-5 and J usage is TRBJ2-1, with 7 bases identical to TRBD2. In germline, CDR1 is LGHNT, CDR2 FRNRAP. The length of the CDR3 is 17 residues. Trimming took 5 bases from V and 2 from J; bases not matched to a gene: 12. CDR3 in amino acids: CASGPAVGRGTYNEQFF. For the CDR3, the DNA is TGTGCTAGTGGTCCCGCTGTCGGGCGGGGGACCTACAATGAGCAGTTCTTC.

This clone was seen just once. V usage is TRBV25-1 and J usage is TRBJ2-1; D might be TRBD1 (5 bases). V dropped 2 bases and J dropped 5 bases, with 13 bases sitting between them. CDR1 MGHDK and CDR2 SYGVNS come from the germline V gene. The CDR3 totals 15 residues. The CDR3 here is CASSEQGRYDNEQFF. DNA of the CDR3: TGTGCCAGCAGTGAACAGGGTCGTTATGACAATGAGCAGTTCTTC.

This chain joins TRBV11-3 and TRBJ2-7; tentative D call: TRBD2 (6 bases). V lost 2 bases, J lost 4 bases, and 12 bases lay in between. CDR1 is SGHNT and CDR2 is YENEEA in the germline V gene. There are 14 residues in the CDR3. The CDR3: CASSLRQGTYEQYF. In DNA form, the CDR3 reads TGTGCCAGCAGCTTAAGGCAAGGGACTTACGAGCAGTACTTC.

The chain has TRBV6-1 and TRBJ2-5; a weak D match, TRBD1 (6 bases). Germline V CDR1 and CDR2: MNHNS, SASEGT. There are 15 residues in the CDR3. V lost 3 bases and J lost 5, with 16 bases in between. The CDR3 loop is CASSEDLRGTETQYF. The CDR3 DNA reads as TGTGCCAGCAGTGAGGACCTAAGGGGGACCGAGACCCAGTACTTC.